This TCR beta chain came from a study of T cell responses to AZD1222 COVID-19 vaccine. The method was immunoSEQ multiplex PCR; TCRdb's version includes in-frame clones alone and lacks a portion of them. Here the sample table reports some 150,000 clones. The CDR3 totals 13 residues. As to this clone: Its target is unknown.

The study, taken as a whole, reports: Regions 160-218 and 743-854 held dominance among vaccine-associated CD4 TCRs, which spanned spike. Donor demographics were predominantly white British with a female majority; clonal diversity may be underestimated. Reports indicate that nearly half of spike-specific TCRs are directed at unmutated variant regions.

The sample was peripheral blood. This sequence was found in an adult in good health. V usage is TRBV12-2 and J usage is TRBJ1-1; TRBD1, the table's D call, lacks a check against the DNA. TRBV12-2 is a recognized pseudogene. The CDR3 region is CASRPGQRSEAFF. The CDR3 DNA sequence: TGTGCAAGTCGGCCGGGACAGCGAAGTGAAGCTTTCTTT.